One sample yielded the 21 T cell receptor beta chains listed below, sequenced in a study of Ad26.COV2.S vaccination and SARS-CoV-2 variants. Treatment noted: over 15 received Ad26.COV2.S at low or high dose, single or two shots; 5 received placebo; per-sample allocation not given. Samples were taken on day 63 after the first vaccine or placebo injection. Generated by immunoSEQ multiplex PCR, the TCRdb table keeps only in-frame clones and is missing some. The sample contains 300,000 to 400,000 clones, about 85% of which appear only once. The specimen was peripheral blood, collected in a trial of Ad26.COV2.S vaccine versus placebo. Source of these receptors: a person between 18 and 65 years old who received the Ad26.COV2.S COVID-19 vaccine or a placebo.

The chain's CDR3 is CASSLAPRGAVGELFF. For the CDR3, the DNA is TGTGCCAGCAGCTTGGCCCCCCGGGGGGCGGTCGGGGAGCTGTTTTTT. The V call is TRBV5-8, the J call TRBJ2-2; D possibly corresponds to TRBD2 (7 bases). Germline lookup yields CDR1 SGHTS and CDR2 YDEGEE. This CDR3 is 16 amino acids long. The ends were cut back, 0 bases at V and 7 bases at J, with 16 bases in the middle.

The chain links TRBV9 to TRBJ2-2; D is unclear. The germline CDR1 and CDR2 sequences are SGDLS and YYNGEE. Trimming pared 4 bases from V and 5 bases from J, leaving 15 bases between. The CDR3 sequence is 15 residues long. CDR3 in amino acids: CASSPQISETGELFF. The CDR3 nucleotides are TGTGCCAGCAGCCCGCAGATTTCTGAGACCGGGGAGCTGTTTTTT.

This chain connects TRBV19 to TRBJ2-7; 7 bases line up with TRBD2. Germline lookup yields CDR1 LNHDA and CDR2 SQIVND (reference sequence). The CDR3 is 15 residues long. V lost 5 bases, J lost 2 bases, and 9 bases stayed unmatched. The CDR3 protein is CASSLVLASTYEQYF. For the CDR3, the DNA is TGTGCCAGTAGTTTGGTACTAGCGTCCACCTACGAGCAGTACTTC.

This clone has just one count. The gene calls are TRBV19 and TRBJ2-7; the D gene is possibly TRBD1 (6 bases). CDR1 is LNHDA and CDR2 is SQIVND in the germline V gene (reference sequence). V lost 3 bases and J lost 4, with 10 bases in between. The CDR3 totals 13 residues. CDR3 protein: CASSIQQGYEQYF. The CDR3 DNA follows: TGTGCCAGTAGTATCCAACAGGGTTACGAGCAGTACTTC.

The rearrangement uses TRBV5-1 and TRBJ2-1; 9 bases match TRBD2. Unmatched junction bases numbered 7, after V lost 2 bases and J lost 4 bases. Germline loops: CDR1 SGHRS, CDR2 YFSETQ. The CDR3 length is 16 residues. The CDR3 DNA reads TGCGCCAGCAGCTTCTTTGGCGGGAGGGGTTACAATGAGCAGTTCTTC. Protein: CASSFFGGRGYNEQFF.

J is TRBJ2-5 and V is TRBV3-1 (or the pseudogene TRBV3-2), with D perhaps matching TRBD2 (7 bases). The V end lost 1 base, the J end lost 2 bases, and 11 bases lay between the germline ends. The CDR3 contains 15 residues. Germline CDR1 LGHDT, CDR2 YNNKEL (reference sequence). The CDR3 DNA reads TGTGCCAGCAGCCAAGGCCGGGGGGCACAAGAGACCCAGTACTTC. Its protein is CASSQGRGAQETQYF.

This chain uses TRBV25-1 with TRBJ2-1; 8 nucleotides line up with TRBD2. V was pared by 5 bases and J by 5 bases, with 5 bases of the junction left unmatched. Germline V gives CDR1 MGHDK, CDR2 SYGVNS. The CDR3 runs 14 residues. The CDR3 sequence is CASSIAGLNNEQFF. The DNA for the CDR3 is TGTGCCAGCAGTATAGCGGGGCTCAACAATGAGCAGTTCTTC.

The J gene is TRBJ1-5, the V gene TRBV19; maybe TRBD1 (5 bases). Germline V CDR1 and CDR2: LNHDA, SQIVND (reference sequence). V was cut by 3 bases and J by 4 bases, with 10 bases left in between. The CDR3 runs to 14 residues. CDR3 region: CASSIQGGNQPQHF. The DNA of the CDR3 is TGTGCCAGTAGTATCCAGGGAGGTAATCAGCCCCAGCATTTT.

The gene calls are TRBV6-2 or TRBV6-3 and TRBJ1-2; D unresolved. This CDR3 region has 15 residues. Trimming took off 3 bases at V and 2 bases at J, with 13 bases between the two ends. In germline, CDR1 is MNHEY, CDR2 SVGEGT. This CDR3 is CASSYTQLDNYGYTF. In nucleotides, the CDR3 is TGTGCCAGCAGTTATACCCAGCTAGACAACTATGGCTACACCTTC.

The chain has TRBV6-1 and TRBJ2-7; D not certain. The germline CDR1 and CDR2 sequences are MNHNS and SASEGT. V was shortened by 1 base and J by 3 bases, with 7 bases between the two germline ends. CDR3 length: 13 residues. CDR3 sequence (DNA): TGTGCCAGCAGTGAAGGGTACAACTACGAGCAGTACTTC. Protein: CASSEGYNYEQYF.

This chain joins TRBV30 and TRBJ1-1, with a tentative D call TRBD1 (6 bases). Trimming pared 3 bases from V and 2 bases from J, leaving 19 bases between. Germline CDR1 and CDR2: GTSNPN and SVGIG (reference sequence). The CDR3 covers 16 residues. The CDR3 DNA follows: TGTGCCTGGAGGGGGGCAGGGTGGGGATCAAACACTGAAGCTTTCTTT. Amino acids: CAWRGAGWGSNTEAFF.

This rearrangement joins TRBV29-1 to TRBJ2-7; 7 positions agree with TRBD2. V lost 6 bases and J lost 8; bases outside the gene matches: 16. This CDR3 has 14 amino acids. CDR1 SQVTM and CDR2 ANQGSEA come from the germline V gene. DNA of the CDR3: TGCAGCGTGGGGCCGGGCGGGAGTTTTACCCAGCAGTACTTC. As protein: CSVGPGGSFTQQYF.

CDR3 protein: CASSLGAVEKLFF. CDR3 DNA sequence: TGTGCCAGCTCCCTGGGGGCGGTTGAAAAACTGTTTTTT. This chain uses TRBV28 with TRBJ1-4; D is possibly TRBD1 (6 bases). V was shortened by 8 bases and J by 7 bases, with 14 bases between the two germline ends. Per germline, CDR1 MDHEN and CDR2 SYDVKM. This CDR3 spans 13 amino acids.

The rearrangement links TRBV5-1 to TRBJ1-1, with 9 bases fitting TRBD1. This CDR3 is built from 13 residues. Looked up from germline, CDR1 is SGHRS and CDR2 is YFSETQ. The V segment lost 3 bases and the J segment 7 bases; nucleotides outside the gene matches: 4. CDR3 nucleotide sequence: TGCGCCAGCAGCTGGGGACAGGGCCATGAAGCTTTCTTT. This encodes CASSWGQGHEAFF.

The rearrangement uses TRBV29-1 and TRBJ2-7; D gene unclear. This CDR3 is built from 14 residues. The ends were cut back, 0 bases at V and 0 bases at J, with 9 bases in the middle. In germline, CDR1 is SQVTM, CDR2 ANQGSEA. CDR3 sequence: CSVEDRRVSYEQYF. The CDR3 bases are TGCAGCGTTGAAGATCGTAGAGTCTCCTACGAGCAGTACTTC.

V and J are TRBV24-1 and TRBJ2-7; 7 bases line up with TRBD1. The ends lost 11 bases at V and 2 bases at J; junction bases unmatched: 5. Per germline, CDR1 KGHDR and CDR2 SFDVKD. The CDR3 totals 12 residues. The CDR3: CANIGQAYEQYF. The CDR3 coding sequence is TGTGCCAACATAGGACAGGCCTACGAGCAGTACTTC.

The gene calls are TRBV18 and TRBJ2-7; 9 nucleotides align to TRBD1. The CDR3 loop spans 14 amino acids. Germline CDR1 reads KGHSH; CDR2 reads LQKENI. V shed 5 bases and J 6 bases; nucleotides not matched to a gene: 8. The CDR3 DNA is TGTGCCAGCTCAAAAGGGACAGGGACGGGCGAGCAGTACTTC. It is translated as CASSKGTGTGEQYF.

The CDR3 loop is CASSPFPPISTYGYTF. The CDR3 DNA reads as TGTGCCAGCTCACCATTCCCGCCGATCAGCACATATGGCTACACCTTC. This rearrangement joins TRBV18 to TRBJ1-2; D not resolved. With 2 bases removed from V and 5 bases from J, the gap between germline ends came to 18 bases. Germline V CDR1 and CDR2: KGHSH, LQKENI. The CDR3 spans 16 residues.

CDR3 coding DNA: TGCGCCAGCAGCTTGGGGACGGGGTCCTCCTACAATGAGCAGTTCTTC. This gives the protein CASSLGTGSSYNEQFF. This chain connects TRBV5-1 to TRBJ2-1, with D perhaps matching TRBD2 (5 bases). Germline CDR1 is SGHRS and CDR2 is YFSETQ. The CDR3 has 16 amino acids. V dropped 0 bases and J dropped 0 bases, with 10 bases sitting between them.

The chain links TRBV3-1 (or the pseudogene TRBV3-2) to TRBJ2-5; 14 positions match TRBD2. The CDR3 runs to 16 residues. The germline V gene encodes CDR1 LGHDT and CDR2 YNNKEL (reference sequence). V gave up 4 bases and J gave up 7 bases; unmatched junction bases: 8. CDR3 region: CASSPRGTSGRVTQYF. DNA for the CDR3: TGTGCCAGCAGCCCTCGAGGGACTAGCGGGAGAGTGACCCAGTACTTC.

The chain carries TRBV5-1 and TRBJ1-2, with D perhaps matching TRBD1 (6 bases). Trimming removed 0 bases at V and 8 bases at J, with 11 bases between. CDR1 and CDR2 from the germline V gene are SGHRS and YFSETQ. The CDR3 contains 13 residues. The DNA for the CDR3 is TGCGCCAGCAGCTTGGCCACAGGGCCCGGCTACACCTTC. It encodes CASSLATGPGYTF.